The clone carrying this TCR beta chain was counted between two and nine times. One entry per CDR3 protein, called by TCRdb with MiXCR from the 5' RACE reads. The sample has about 500,000 distinct CDR3 sequences, about a sixth seen once. V lost 7 bases and J 4 bases, leaving 17 bases between the germline ends. The germline V gene has CDR1 MNHEY and CDR2 SVGEGT. The CDR3 is 14 residues long. The data derive from a study of T cells after yellow fever vaccination. The clonotype originates from a man between 18 and 29 years old who received the YFV17D yellow fever vaccine. The sample in question was PBMCs, obtained 5 to 6 days after the first yellow fever vaccination. This sequence joins TRBV6-2 or TRBV6-3 and TRBJ2-7, with D possibly being TRBD1 (7 bases). The chain's CDR3 is CASNTRQGGYEQYF. The CDR3 DNA reads TGTGCCAGCAACACCCGACAGGGAGGATACGAGCAGTACTTC.